The 25 T cell receptor beta chains below all came from one sample that was sequenced in a study of monozygotic twins with inflammatory bowel disease. For each CDR3 protein, TCRdb gives one entry from its re-call of the 5' RACE reads, without DNA. This sample lists about 380,000 distinct CDR3 sequences; its ten largest clones have 2.6%. The sample comprised blood. Receptors originate from a human donor with ulcerative colitis or Crohn's disease, or a healthy co-twin of an affected twin (not recorded which).

The gene calls are TRBV5-1 and TRBJ1-6; TCRdb designates TRBD1, a call that cannot be tested without DNA. In germline, CDR1 is SGHRS, CDR2 YFSETQ. This CDR3 contains 15 residues. This CDR3 is CASSLHLGGDSPLHF.

The genes are TRBV7-2 and TRBJ1-2; TCRdb's D gene call, TRBD1, goes unchecked for lack of DNA. The CDR3 is 16 residues long. The germline CDR1 and CDR2 sequences are SGHTA and FQGNSA. CDR3 in amino acids: CASSLAGGPEGYGYTF. Full variable domain (rest looked up from reference TRBV7-2 and TRBJ1-2): GAGVSQSPSNKVTEKGKDVELRCDPISGHTALYWYRQSLGQGLEFLIYFQGNSAPDKSGLPSDRFSAERTGGSVSTLTIQRTQQEDSAVYLCASSLAGGPEGYGYTFGSGTRLTVV.

The chain links TRBV6-1 to TRBJ1-3. This CDR3 region has 14 residues. Germline assignment: CDR1 MNHNS and CDR2 SASEGT. The CDR3 loop reads CASYLQGSGNTIYF.

The V call is TRBV6-5, the J call TRBJ1-1. Germline CDR1 reads MNHEY; CDR2 reads SVGAGI. The CDR3 loop spans 15 amino acids. The CDR3 reads CASSYSNMGNTEAFF.

V gene TRBV29-1 combines with J gene TRBJ2-3; TCRdb's assignment of TRBD1 cannot be checked, as there is no DNA. The CDR3 covers 13 residues. Germline CDR1 and CDR2: SQVTM and ANQGSEA. This chain's CDR3 is CSVGGLAPDTQYF.

The gene calls are TRBV15 and TRBJ2-3; the D gene TCRdb calls, TRBD1, cannot be checked with no DNA. The CDR3 totals 16 residues. Germline lookup yields CDR1 LNHNV and CDR2 YYDKDF (reference sequence). CDR3 sequence: CATSRGDRGSTDTQYF.

The chain carries TRBV12-3 or TRBV12-4 and TRBJ1-2; TCRdb indicates TRBD1, and absent DNA this call remains unverified. This CDR3 is 14 amino acids long. The CDR3 sequence: CASSSLQGFHGYTF.

V and J are TRBV7-9 and TRBJ2-1; TCRdb calls TRBD2, which cannot be checked without DNA. The germline V gene has CDR1 SEHNR and CDR2 FQNEAQ (reference sequence). The CDR3 totals 16 residues. This CDR3 is CASSRLAGLSYNEQFF.

The chain links TRBV4-1 to TRBJ2-1; TCRdb reports TRBD1, a call that lacks DNA to check it against. Germline CDR1 and CDR2: MGHRA and YSYEKL. This CDR3 has 16 amino acids. CDR3 loop: CASSQSGTVSYNEQFF.

The V and J genes are TRBV19 and TRBJ1-1; checking the TCRdb D call of TRBD1 is not possible without DNA. The germline CDR1 and CDR2 sequences are LNHDA and SQIVND (reference sequence). This CDR3 has 12 amino acids. CDR3 protein: CASGRGNTEAFF.

The chain recombines TRBV6-2 or TRBV6-3 with TRBJ2-5; TCRdb outputs TRBD2, but without DNA this stays unchecked. The germline gives CDR1 MNHEY, CDR2 SVGEGT. The length of the CDR3 is 15 residues. CDR3 loop: CASSYVGLASETQYF.

The V gene is TRBV9, the J gene TRBJ1-6; without DNA, the TCRdb call of TRBD1 cannot be checked. Germline CDR1 SGDLS, CDR2 YYNGEE. This CDR3 is built from 16 residues. The CDR3 protein is CASSVEDTSVGSPLHF.

This rearrangement joins TRBV20-1 to TRBJ2-3. Germline V gene lookup returns CDR1 DFQATT and CDR2 SNEGSKA (reference sequence). The CDR3 contains 14 residues. The CDR3 loop reads CSARATTSWDTQYF.

CDR3 loop: CSARRHQPQHF. V is TRBV20-1 and J is TRBJ1-5. CDR3 length equals 11 residues. Per the germline V gene, CDR1 is DFQATT and CDR2 is SNEGSKA (reference sequence).

The rearrangement links TRBV10-3 to TRBJ2-3. Germline V gene lookup returns CDR1 ENHRY and CDR2 SYGVKD. The CDR3 is made up of 14 amino acids. The CDR3 reads CAISEPTSADTQYF.

This chain uses TRBV12-3 or TRBV12-4 with TRBJ2-7; the D gene TCRdb calls, TRBD1, cannot be checked with no DNA. This CDR3 is 12 amino acids long. The CDR3 sequence: CASRDRGHEQYF.

The chain employs TRBV20-1 and TRBJ1-5; TCRdb's D call of TRBD1 is untestable without DNA. This CDR3 is 17 amino acids long. Germline V gene lookup returns CDR1 DFQATT and CDR2 SNEGSKA (reference sequence). Here the CDR3 reads CSARVGTGGYSNQPQHF.

The chain carries TRBV7-9 and TRBJ1-2; TCRdb picks TRBD1, but there is no DNA to check that call. CDR3 length: 15 amino acids. From germline, CDR1 is SEHNR and CDR2 FQNEAQ (reference sequence). The CDR3 sequence is CASSPRTGQIYGYTF.

The chain employs TRBV5-4 and TRBJ2-7; lacking DNA, the TRBD1 call made by TCRdb goes unchecked. Germline assignment: CDR1 SGHNT and CDR2 YYREEE (reference sequence). CDR3 length: 17 residues. The CDR3 sequence: CASSLDGAGYRTYEQYF. Drawing the rest from reference TRBV5-4 and TRBJ2-7, the complete variable domain is ETGVTQSPTHLIKTRGQQVTLRCSSQSGHNTVSWYQQALGQGPQFIFQYYREEENGRGNFPPRFSGLQFPNYSSELNVNALELDDSALYLCASSLDGAGYRTYEQYFGPGTRLTVT.

V usage is TRBV7-9 and J usage is TRBJ2-7; TCRdb lists TRBD1, though no DNA is available to test this call. This CDR3 is built from 16 residues. CDR1 is SEHNR, CDR2 FQNEAQ, per germline (reference sequence). Here the CDR3 reads CASSLGRRGHPYEQYF. Based on the CDR3 plus reference TRBV7-9 and TRBJ2-7, the full variable domain is DTGVSQNPRHKITKRGQNVTFRCDPISEHNRLYWYRQTLGQGPEFLTYFQNEAQLEKSRLLSDRFSAERPKGSFSTLEIQRTEQGDSAMYLCASSLGRRGHPYEQYFGPGTRLTVT.

The gene calls are TRBV6-6 and TRBJ2-7. Germline-derived CDR1 and CDR2 are MNHNY and SVGAGI (reference sequence). This CDR3 is 14 amino acids long. CDR3 residues: CASKILNQVDEQYF.

This chain uses TRBV28 with TRBJ2-6. From germline, CDR1 is MDHEN and CDR2 SYDVKM. The CDR3 length is 12 residues. The chain's CDR3 is CASYSGANVLTF. The whole variable domain, filled in from reference TRBV28 and TRBJ2-6, reads DVKVTQSSRYLVKRTGEKVFLECVQDMDHENMFWYRQDPGLGLRLIYFSYDVKMKEKGDIPEGYSVSREKKERFSLILESASTNQTSMYLCASYSGANVLTFGAGSRLTVL.

This chain links TRBV21-1 with TRBJ2-7. TRBV21-1 constitutes a pseudogene. This CDR3 is built from 14 residues. The CDR3: CASSKGYHSWEQYF.

V gene TRBV4-3 combines with J gene TRBJ1-1; as DNA is missing, the TRBD1 call by TCRdb cannot be tested. The CDR3 is 18 amino acids. CDR1 LGHNA and CDR2 YSLEER come from the germline V gene. The CDR3 loop reads CASSQDWGNQIMNTEAFF.

The chain combines TRBV4-3 with TRBJ2-6; TCRdb's assignment of TRBD1 cannot be checked, as there is no DNA. The CDR3 spans 19 residues. Germline loops: CDR1 LGHNA, CDR2 YSLEER. CDR3 region: CASSQEYTGGAVGANVLTF.